Listed below are T cell receptor beta chains from one sample, sequenced in a study of blood T cells in healthy people across ages. One entry per CDR3 protein results from TCRdb running MiXCR on the 5' RACE reads. The repertoire holds over 500,000 distinct CDR3 sequences, with about 29% as singletons. These data were also reused for a study on T cells of mothers and their children.

The sequenced sample consisted of blood. The receptors come from a boy aged 2 to 10 in good health. The CDR3 runs from the conserved cysteine through the conserved F or W. The order of the fields is V gene, J gene, D gene, clone size, CDR3 protein, CDR3 DNA. D genes are given only for firm matches. Size values are once, few and many counts, or a class for expanded clones, and some rows have none.

TRBV15	TRBJ2-3	.	.	CATSRGQRMADTQYF	TGTGCCACCAGCAGGGGCCAGAGGATGGCAGATACGCAGTATTTT
TRBV25-1	TRBJ1-1	.	few	CASLTGTEAFF	TGTGCCAGTCTCACAGGGACTGAAGCTTTCTTT
TRBV4-1	TRBJ2-4	TRBD1	few	CASSQVGRGLSKNIQYF	TGCGCCAGCAGCCAAGTTGGCAGGGGGCTTTCCAAAAACATTCAGTACTTC
TRBV5-4	TRBJ1-2	TRBD1	few	CASSGQGAGAGYTF	TGTGCCAGCAGCGGACAGGGGGCGGGGGCCGGCTACACCTTC
TRBV15	TRBJ2-2	.	.	CATSRDLANTGELFF	TGTGCCACCAGCAGGGACTTAGCGAATACCGGGGAGCTGTTTTTT
TRBV20-1	TRBJ2-1	TRBD2	few	CSVATSGSYNEQFF	TGCAGTGTCGCGACTAGCGGATCCTACAATGAGCAGTTCTTC
TRBV5-1	TRBJ2-7	.	few	CASSLAGTKPYEQYF	TGCGCCAGCAGCTTGGCAGGCACAAAACCCTACGAGCAGTACTTC
TRBV10-3	TRBJ1-2	.	few	CAISEVRERDGYTF	TGTGCCATCAGTGAAGTCAGGGAAAGAGATGGCTACACCTTC
TRBV2	TRBJ2-5	.	few	CASSELSTSYNEQLF	TGTGCCAGCAGTGAGCTCAGTACCTCCTACAATGAGCAGCTCTTC
TRBV18	TRBJ2-7	TRBD1	.	CASSPIQGNEQYF	TGTGCCAGCTCACCCATACAGGGGAACGAGCAGTACTTC
TRBV11-2	TRBJ2-3	TRBD2	.	CASTEGLAQDTQYF	TGTGCCAGCACCGAGGGACTAGCTCAAGATACGCAGTATTTT
TRBV9	TRBJ2-3	.	few	CASSVDGGWDTQYF	TGTGCCAGCAGCGTAGACGGGGGCTGGGATACGCAGTATTTT
TRBV20-1	TRBJ2-5	.	.	CSARGSGVQYF	TGCAGTGCTAGGGGTAGTGGGGTGCAGTACTTC
TRBV5-6	TRBJ2-7	.	few	CASSLVSGEQYF	TGTGCCAGCAGCTTGGTTTCGGGCGAGCAGTACTTC
TRBV13	TRBJ2-4	.	once	CASSDQGNAKNIQYF	TGTGCCAGCAGCGACCAGGGGAACGCCAAAAACATTCAGTACTTC
TRBV5-1	TRBJ2-7	TRBD1	.	CASSGDRAYGQYF	TGCGCCAGCAGCGGTGACAGGGCCTACGGGCAGTACTTC
TRBV28	TRBJ2-7	.	.	CASSPPRSEQYF	TGTGCCAGCAGTCCCCCGCGCTCCGAGCAGTACTTC
TRBV2	TRBJ1-4	.	.	CASIRRDNEKLFF	TGTGCCAGCATAAGACGCGATAATGAAAAACTGTTTTTT
TRBV6-6	TRBJ1-2	.	.	CASSYGGYTF	TGTGCCAGCAGTTATGGTGGCTACACCTTC
TRBV7-9	TRBJ2-2	.	.	CASRDPTGELFF	TGTGCCAGCAGGGACCCCACCGGGGAGCTGTTTTTT
TRBV20-1	TRBJ1-6	.	.	CSASIPGHSNSPLHF	TGCAGTGCTAGTATCCCGGGGCATAGTAATTCACCCCTCCACTTT
TRBV6-1	TRBJ1-3	.	few	CATGRGGQTSGNTIYF	TGTGCCACCGGCAGGGGAGGGCAAACATCTGGAAACACCATATATTTT
TRBV24-1	TRBJ1-2	TRBD1	few	CATSDGQGVGYTF	TGTGCCACCAGTGATGGGCAGGGGGTTGGCTACACCTTC
TRBV7-9	TRBJ2-5	TRBD2	few	CASSLGTSEETQYF	TGTGCCAGCAGCCTGGGGACTAGCGAGGAGACCCAGTACTTC
TRBV6-1	TRBJ2-6	TRBD2	few	CASSPLAPLSGANVLTF	TGTGCCAGCAGTCCACTAGCGCCTCTCTCTGGGGCCAACGTCCTGACTTTC
TRBV9	TRBJ2-2	.	.	CASSPQRRRIAGELFF	TGTGCCAGCAGCCCACAGAGACGGAGAATAGCCGGGGAGCTGTTTTTT
TRBV6-1	TRBJ2-6	.	few	CASSDAVRSGANVLTF	TGTGCCAGCAGTGATGCAGTACGCTCTGGGGCCAACGTCCTGACTTTC
TRBV29-1	TRBJ1-1	TRBD1	few	CSVGGRGRGGTEAFF	TGCAGCGTTGGCGGCAGGGGGCGCGGGGGTACTGAAGCTTTCTTT
TRBV12-3/TRBV12-4	TRBJ2-3	TRBD2	.	CASSPLSTSGSGHTQYF	TGTGCCAGCAGTCCTCTTTCGACTAGCGGGAGTGGTCATACGCAGTATTTT
TRBV5-5	TRBJ2-7	.	.	CASSPDAATYEQYF	TGTGCCAGCAGCCCCGACGCAGCCACCTACGAGCAGTACTTC
TRBV3-1	TRBJ2-3	.	few	CASRPGGVDTQYF	TGTGCCAGCAGACCAGGAGGAGTAGATACGCAGTATTTT
TRBV5-1	TRBJ2-5	.	many	CASSWEETQYF	TGCGCCAGCAGCTGGGAAGAGACCCAGTACTTC
TRBV27	TRBJ2-7	.	.	CASRRIALSSYEQYF	TGTGCCAGCAGGCGTATAGCGCTCAGCTCCTACGAGCAGTACTTC
TRBV12-5	TRBJ2-7	TRBD2	once	CASGLVSSGTQPRYEQYF	TGTGCTAGTGGTTTGGTTTCGAGCGGGACCCAACCCCGATACGAGCAGTACTTC
TRBV6-5	TRBJ2-3	TRBD1	few	CVSSSTPGQVTDTQYF	TGTGTCAGCAGTTCGACGCCGGGACAGGTCACAGATACGCAGTATTTT
TRBV7-6	TRBJ1-6	.	.	CASSFGLRGHSPLHF	TGTGCCAGCAGCTTCGGCCTCCGAGGGCATTCACCCCTCCACTTT
TRBV6-6	TRBJ2-5	.	.	CASSYWGQETQYF	TGTGCCAGCAGTTACTGGGGCCAAGAGACCCAGTACTTC
TRBV20-1	TRBJ1-4	TRBD1	.	CSALTQGGATNEKLFF	TGCAGTGCTTTAACTCAGGGGGGAGCAACTAATGAAAAACTGTTTTTT
TRBV7-3	TRBJ2-2	.	few	CASSLNAPPDGELFF	TGTGCCAGCAGCTTAAATGCCCCCCCGGACGGGGAGCTGTTTTTT
TRBV30	TRBJ2-7	.	.	CAWSRGRNYEQYF	TGTGCCTGGAGTCGCGGACGGAATTACGAGCAGTACTTC
TRBV7-9	TRBJ1-4	.	.	CASSLAKLGTWNEKLFF	TGTGCCAGCAGCTTAGCGAAGTTGGGGACATGGAATGAAAAACTGTTTTTT
TRBV10-3	TRBJ2-5	.	.	CAISLYDSTQETQYF	TGTGCCATCAGCCTCTATGACAGCACACAAGAGACCCAGTACTTC
TRBV15	TRBJ2-5	TRBD1	.	CATSGQGQETQYF	TGTGCCACCAGCGGACAGGGACAAGAGACCCAGTACTTC
TRBV6-5	TRBJ2-5	.	.	CASSSSDLGGQYF	TGTGCCAGCAGTTCGTCGGACTTGGGCGGCCAGTACTTC
TRBV10-3	TRBJ2-3	.	once	CAISEGGMGDTQYF	TGTGCCATCAGTGAAGGTGGGATGGGGGATACGCAGTATTTT
TRBV3-1	TRBJ2-5	.	.	CASRSGGRGVETQYF	TGTGCCAGCAGATCCGGGGGGCGCGGGGTAGAGACCCAGTACTTC
TRBV24-1	TRBJ2-1	.	.	CATSDLANEQFF	TGTGCCACCAGTGATTTAGCGAATGAGCAGTTCTTC
TRBV14	TRBJ2-5	.	.	CASSQGTRFLGQYF	TGTGCCAGCAGCCAAGGGACACGGTTTTTGGGGCAGTACTTC
TRBV29-1	TRBJ2-4	TRBD1	.	CSAAQTGLENIQYF	TGCAGCGCTGCGCAGACAGGGCTAGAAAACATTCAGTACTTC
TRBV20-1	TRBJ2-5	.	.	CSARDLWEGTQYF	TGCAGTGCTAGAGATCTTTGGGAAGGGACCCAGTACTTC
TRBV12-3/TRBV12-4	TRBJ1-1	TRBD1	.	CASSFQGQADKGTEAFF	TGTGCCAGCAGTTTCCAGGGACAGGCGGATAAAGGGACTGAAGCTTTCTTT
TRBV20-1	TRBJ2-5	.	.	CSARWSVLRETQYF	TGCAGTGCTAGGTGGTCAGTGCTAAGAGAGACCCAGTACTTC
TRBV4-1	TRBJ2-2	TRBD1	.	CASSQGTGTFTGELFF	TGCGCCAGCAGCCAAGGGACAGGGACGTTTACCGGGGAGCTGTTTTTT
TRBV3-1	TRBJ2-3	TRBD2	few	CASSHSFKAGNTDMQYF	TGTGCCAGCAGCCATTCCTTCAAAGCGGGAAACACAGATATGCAGTATTTT
TRBV29-1	TRBJ1-4	.	few	CSVGWDIGQLFF	TGCAGCGTAGGGTGGGACATCGGGCAACTGTTTTTT
TRBV20-1	TRBJ2-1	TRBD2	.	CSAPLVGRGGLNEQFF	TGCAGTGCCCCCCTCGTGGGGCGGGGGGGCCTAAATGAGCAGTTCTTC
TRBV7-9	TRBJ2-1	.	.	CASSFGTTGNEQFF	TGTGCCAGCAGCTTCGGGACCACAGGAAATGAGCAGTTCTTC
TRBV12-3/TRBV12-4	TRBJ1-2	TRBD1	.	CASGTGIYGYTF	TGTGCCAGCGGGACAGGGATTTATGGCTACACCTTC